This TCR beta chain was observed in a study of blood T cell repertoires in COVID-19. Study-wide background: The cDNA or gDNA used as material had been derived from T cells, B-cell-depleted T cells, or PBMCs.

This clone has more than one count but fewer than ten. Libraries were prepared by immunoSEQ multiplex PCR; TCRdb keeps only in-frame clonotypes and omits some of them. Of over 200,000 clones in the sample, roughly 86% were seen once. CDR3 length equals 15 residues. With 6 bases clipped from V and 4 bases from J, the junction kept 7 bases outside the gene matches. Germline CDR1 reads SGHTA; CDR2 reads FQGNSA. Material for sequencing was peripheral blood. The rearrangement links TRBV7-2 to TRBJ2-2, with 8 bases aligning to TRBD2. This receptor was obtained from a human donor in a cohort sampled during active COVID-19. The CDR3 loop reads CASRSRGGSTGELFF. The CDR3 DNA reads TGTGCCAGCAGGTCCCGGGGGGGGAGCACCGGGGAGCTGTTTTTT. The full variable domain, completed using reference TRBV7-2 and TRBJ2-2, is GAGVSQSPSNKVTEKGKDVELRCDPISGHTALYWYRQSLGQGLEFLIYFQGNSAPDKSGLPSDRFSAERTGGSVSTLTIQRTQQEDSAVYLCASRSRGGSTGELFFGEGSRLTVL.